Listed here are 8 T cell receptor beta chains from one sample, sequenced in a study of blood T cell repertoires in COVID-19. Sequencing was performed with immunoSEQ multiplex PCR; in TCRdb, only in-frame clones are kept and a portion is missing. The sample contains 180,000 or so clones, about 85% of which appear only once. Sequenced sample: peripheral blood. The receptors stem from a woman older than 75 with acute or convalescent COVID-19.

The V call is TRBV6-2 or TRBV6-3, the J call TRBJ2-7; 9 bases are a match to TRBD2. The J segment lost 4 bases and the V segment lost 2 bases, leaving 9 bases of the junction unmatched. Germline CDR1 MNHEY, CDR2 SVGEGT. The CDR3 loop spans 16 amino acids. CDR3 loop: CASSYGGGRALYEQYF. Written as DNA, the CDR3 is TGTGCCAGCAGTTACGGCGGCGGGAGGGCCTTATACGAGCAGTACTTC.

The chain joins TRBV5-1 to TRBJ2-7; TRBD1 matches at 9 bases. The trim removed 3 bases at V and 1 base at J, leaving 5 bases unmatched. There are 15 residues in the CDR3. Germline V gives CDR1 SGHRS, CDR2 YFSETQ. CDR3 protein: CASSSPGTGSYEQYF. The DNA of the CDR3 is TGCGCCAGCAGCTCTCCCGGGACAGGGTCCTACGAGCAGTACTTC.

Only a few counts were recorded for this clone. The V gene is TRBV18, the J gene TRBJ1-5; perhaps TRBD1 as D (5 bases). This CDR3 contains 15 residues. Germline V CDR1 and CDR2: KGHSH, LQKENI. V was clipped by 3 bases and J by 3 bases, with 12 bases between them. CDR3 nucleotides: TGTGCCAGCTCACCGGCAGGGAACGTCAATCAGCCCCAGCATTTT. It yields the protein CASSPAGNVNQPQHF. Complete variable domain (other parts from reference TRBV18 and TRBJ1-5): NAGVMQNPRHLVRRRGQEARLRCSPMKGHSHVYWYRQLPEEGLKFMVYLQKENIIDESGMPKERFSAEFPKEGPSILRIQQVVRGDSAAYFCASSPAGNVNQPQHFGDGTRLSIL.

The rearrangement joins TRBV7-2 to TRBJ1-1; D is perhaps TRBD1 (6 bases). CDR1 is SGHTA and CDR2 is FQGNSA in the germline V gene. Trimming pared 5 bases from V and 6 bases from J, leaving 22 bases between. This CDR3 contains 16 residues. As DNA, the CDR3 is TGTGCCAGCAGCGGGGGCGGAGTCTTTCGTGGCGCTGAAGCTTTCTTT. It is translated as CASSGGGVFRGAEAFF.

The chain is built from TRBV4-1 and TRBJ2-7; a possible D gene is TRBD1 (5 bases). This CDR3 is 15 amino acids long. Trimming left V 2 bases short and J 3 bases short, with 14 bases between. Germline-derived CDR1 and CDR2 are MGHRA and YSYEKL. CDR3 protein: CASSQLDSSIYEQYF. The CDR3 coding sequence is TGCGCCAGCAGCCAATTAGACAGTTCAATCTACGAGCAGTACTTC.

The J gene is TRBJ2-7, the V gene TRBV7-2, with TRBD2 matching 7 bases. V was clipped by 3 bases and J by 2 bases; unmatched bases: 10. The CDR3 length is 16 residues. Per the germline V gene, CDR1 is SGHTA and CDR2 is FQGNSA. Here the CDR3 DNA reads TGTGCCAGCAGCTTGACCGGGGGGATAGGCACCTACGAGCAGTACTTC. Translated, it gives CASSLTGGIGTYEQYF.

This chain joins TRBV2 and TRBJ1-1; D uncertain. Germline values: CDR1 SNHLY, CDR2 FYNNEI. The CDR3 is 15 residues long. V was pared by 2 bases and J by 1 base, with 11 bases between. CDR3 DNA: TGTGCCAGCAGTGAATTTCGCCGGTCGAACACTGAAGCTTTCTTT. This encodes CASSEFRRSNTEAFF.

The chain couples TRBV6-1 to TRBJ2-4; a possible D gene is TRBD1 (6 bases). V lost 1 base and J 3 bases, leaving 16 bases between the germline ends. CDR1 and CDR2 from the germline V gene are MNHNS and SASEGT. This CDR3 region has 17 residues. CDR3 loop: CASSEVRTVPYKNIQYF. DNA for the CDR3: TGTGCCAGCAGTGAAGTGCGGACAGTGCCTTACAAAAACATTCAGTACTTC.